This TCR beta chain was documented in a study of CXCR3-negative and CXCR3-positive naive CD8 T cells. Study-wide results and caveats: Both naive subsets had comparably high diversity; memory CD8+ cells much lower. Researchers report that CXCR3-positive naive cells carry more hydrophobic TRB CDR3s than CXCR3-negative naive cells.

TRB cDNA was prepared as libraries by UMI-labeled 5' RACE. TCRdb re-called the 5' RACE reads and shows each CDR3 protein once, DNA omitted. The table gives about 150,000 distinct CDR3 sequences; the top ten clones make up around 0.44% of it. Germline CDR1 SQVTM, CDR2 ANQGSEA. This CDR3 has 14 amino acids. Sorting yielded triplicates of about 330,000 cells for each CD8+ T cell subset. Naive CD8+ T cells had a CD45RO-CCR7+CD27+CD95- phenotype. Points on this clonotype: As yet, its antigen is unknown.

The material sequenced was naive CXCR3+ CD8+ T cells from blood. Subset meaning: CD45RO-CCR7+CD27+CD95- naive CD8+ T cells expressing CXCR3 (TNR3+). The receptor was isolated from a human donor in good health. Some clones in this sample may be carry-over from other donors' samples. The chain couples TRBV29-1 to TRBJ1-1; no DNA is available, so the TRBD1 call from TCRdb remains unchecked. CDR3 sequence reads: CSVPRGGLRTEAFF.